What follows is one T cell receptor beta chain and its context. Its antigen remains unidentified. These data come from a study of follicular helper T cells after annual influenza vaccination. On the study more broadly: Some donors were sampled over the 2013-2014, 2014-2015 and 2015-2016 vaccinations.

The CDR3 runs 16 residues. V was cut by 0 bases and J by 7 bases, with 15 bases left in between. Germline V gene sequence: CDR1 SGHVS, CDR2 FQNEAQ. Time point reported: 2013-2014 season, 7 days after vaccination. Donors with HIV/AIDS, active malignancy, immunomodulators or active illness were excluded. Between about 40 and 100 mL of blood was drawn per time point. Libraries were prepared by immunoSEQ multiplex PCR; TCRdb keeps only in-frame clonotypes and omits some of them. The table records nearly 9,000 clones, 75% to 85% of them present only once. Study outcomes and limitations: ICOS+CD38+ cTfh clonality tracked population frequency, and its change tracked circulating plasmablast change.

The genes are TRBV7-8 and TRBJ2-2; tentative D call: TRBD2 (6 bases). Sequencing was performed on CXCR5+ CD38- circulating T follicular helper cells from blood, taken 7 days after influenza vaccination. Subset indicated: circulating Tfh, non-naive CD4+CXCR5+PD-1+ (ICOS+CD38+ or ICOS-CD38-). The TCR was taken from an adult who received the influenza vaccine. In DNA form, the CDR3 reads TGTGCCAGCAGCTTAGCGGGGGGATCAGGGAGCGGGGAGCTGTTTTTT. Its protein is CASSLAGGSGSGELFF.